This TCR beta chain was found in a study of T cells in Graves' hyperthyroidism and ophthalmopathy. This clonotype was seen repeatedly, ten times or more. Using RNA transcripts as the source, TCR beta CDR3 regions were amplified. The primer set for the first-round RT-PCR of the TCR CDR3 was HTBI. MiXCR, run by TCRdb on the multiplex PCR reads, gives a single entry per CDR3 protein. The sample lists under 350,000 distinct CDR3 sequences, roughly 13% occurring once. V was clipped by 5 bases and J by 4 bases; unmatched bases: 7. The CDR3 is made up of 14 amino acids. CDR1 MNHEY and CDR2 SMNVEV come from the germline V gene (reference sequence).

V and J are TRBV27 and TRBJ2-7; 8 nucleotides align to TRBD2. The TCR sequence derives from a woman aged 40-49 years with Graves' hyperthyroidism. Sequenced: blood. CDR3 amino acids: CASSLQAGEYEQYF. CDR3 sequence (DNA): TGTGCCAGCAGTCTTCAAGCGGGAGAGTACGAGCAGTACTTC.